These T cell receptor beta chains were read from a single sample in a study of cytomegalovirus exposure and HLA in healthy donors. Assay used: immunoSEQ multiplex PCR; TCRdb lists only in-frame clones, some missing. The sample has around 130,000 clones, about 78% seen once. The specimen was PBMCs. These receptors were obtained from a human donor in good health. CDR3s include the opening cysteine and the closing phenylalanine or tryptophan. Fields, in order: J gene, V gene, D gene, clone size, CDR3 DNA, CDR3 protein. The D gene is left open where the match is weak. For some rows the clone size is stated as once, few or many, or as a class when expanded; others skip it.

>TRBJ2-3|TRBV7-2|TRBD2|.
TGTGCCAGCAGCTTAGTTCCTAGCGGCTACACAGATACGCAGTATTTT
CASSLVPSGYTDTQYF
>TRBJ2-1|TRBV5-4|TRBD2|.
TGTGCCAGCAGCTTAGAGCGGGAGAGGGATGAGCAGTTCTTC
CASSLERERDEQFF
>TRBJ1-2|TRBV7-9|.|.
TGTTCCAGCAGCTCCTCGAACTTAGAGAGGGTCTATGGCTACACCTTC
CSSSSSNLERVYGYTF
>TRBJ1-2|TRBV27|TRBD1|few
TGTGCCAGCAGTTTATTCGGACAGGGGGCTGTGGGCTATGGCTACACCTTC
CASSLFGQGAVGYGYTF
>TRBJ2-5|TRBV27|.|.
TGTGCCAGCAGTTTAGGAACAGGGCAGTGGGAGACCCAGTACTTC
CASSLGTGQWETQYF
>TRBJ1-2|TRBV5-1|TRBD1|.
TGCGCCAGCAATGAGTCAGGGGGCGGCTATGGCTACACCTTC
CASNESGGGYGYTF
>TRBJ2-1|TRBV27|.|.
TGTGCCAGCAGTTTACCCGGGACATCAAGCTCCTACAATGAGCAGTTCTTC
CASSLPGTSSSYNEQFF
>TRBJ2-7|TRBV7-9|.|.
TGTGCCAGCAGCCCAGAGACTAGTAGGCACGAGCAGTACTTC
CASSPETSRHEQYF
>TRBJ1-2|TRBV7-2|.|.
TGTGCCAGCAGCTTAGCAGAGAACTATGGCTACACCTTC
CASSLAENYGYTF
>TRBJ2-3|TRBV5-1|.|once
TGCGCCAGCAGCTTGGGGGCACAGTCAACAGATACGCAGTATTTT
CASSLGAQSTDTQYF
>TRBJ2-7|TRBV7-2|TRBD2|.
TGTGCCAGCAGCTTAGATGCGGGGGGTTACGAGCAGTACTTC
CASSLDAGGYEQYF
>TRBJ2-7|TRBV9|.|.
TGTGCCAGCAGCGTAGGCGGGACGGGAGAGCAGTACTTC
CASSVGGTGEQYF
>TRBJ2-7|TRBV4-1|TRBD1|.
TGCGCCAGCAGCCAAGAGCCCGGACAGGGGTTTACCAACGAGCAGTACTTC
CASSQEPGQGFTNEQYF
>TRBJ2-7|TRBV29-1|.|once
TGCAGCGTGTACGACAACCTCTCCTACGAGCAGTACTTC
CSVYDNLSYEQYF
>TRBJ2-7|TRBV4-2|TRBD2|once
TGTGCCAGCAGCCCGTCGGGGGGGCGCGAGCAGTACTTC
CASSPSGGREQYF
>TRBJ1-1|TRBV5-1|TRBD1|.
TGCGCCAGCACCGGGACAGGGCTCACTGAAGCTTTCTTT
CASTGTGLTEAFF
>TRBJ2-2|TRBV9|TRBD1|few
TGTGCCAGCAGCGTTGGGACAGGCAGTGGCCTTGGAGTTCCCGGGGAGCTGTTTTTT
CASSVGTGSGLGVPGELFF
>TRBJ2-7|TRBV5-1|TRBD1|few
TGCGCCAGCAGCCGGGACAGAACCTACGAGCAGTACTTC
CASSRDRTYEQYF
>TRBJ2-2|TRBV19|.|.
TGTGCCAGTAGCCCACAGGGCTTGTGGACCGGGGAGCTGTTTTTT
CASSPQGLWTGELFF
>TRBJ2-7|TRBV13|.|.
TGTGCCAGCAGCCAGGGGTCCTACGAGCAGTACTTC
CASSQGSYEQYF
>TRBJ1-2|TRBV9|.|.
TGTGCCAGCAATAACGTGGGCAATGGCTACACCTTC
CASNNVGNGYTF
>TRBJ1-5|TRBV2|TRBD1|.
TGTGCCAGCAGTGGAGCAGGGGGTGGCTATAGCAATCAGCCCCAGCATTTT
CASSGAGGGYSNQPQHF
>TRBJ2-6|TRBV19|.|.
TGTGCCAGTAGTAGGGACGGGGGACCTGGGGCCAACGTCCTGACTTTC
CASSRDGGPGANVLTF
>TRBJ2-3|TRBV9|TRBD2|.
TGTGCCAGCACTAGCGGGGGAGTTAGCACAGATACGCAGTATTTT
CASTSGGVSTDTQYF
>TRBJ1-1|TRBV7-8|.|.
TGTGCCAGCAGCTTAGCGTGGCAAGAAGCTTTCTTT
CASSLAWQEAFF
>TRBJ2-3|TRBV28|TRBD1|.
TGTGCCAGCAGCCTGACAGGGGGCGCGATATCGCAGTATTTT
CASSLTGGAISQYF
>TRBJ2-3|TRBV4-3|.|.
TGCGCCAGCAGCCGAGACGGAGCGGACACAGATACGCAGTATTTT
CASSRDGADTDTQYF
>TRBJ2-2|TRBV25-1|.|.
TGTGCCAGCAGTGAATTAGGCAGGGCGGATACCGGGGAGCTGTTTTTT
CASSELGRADTGELFF
>TRBJ2-3|TRBV7-9|.|few
TGTGCCAGCAGCTTAGATCGGCGGGGCGCGCCAGATACGCAGTATTTT
CASSLDRRGAPDTQYF
>TRBJ1-4|TRBV28|.|once
TGTGCCAGCAGTTTGGGCCTGACTAATGAAAAACTGTTTTTT
CASSLGLTNEKLFF
>TRBJ2-5|TRBV7-6|TRBD2|.
TGTGCCAGCAGCTCCACACCCCCGACTAGCGGGAGAGAGACCCAGTACTTC
CASSSTPPTSGRETQYF
>TRBJ1-2|TRBV5-4|.|few
TGTGCCAGCAGCTTGGATCCGGGGGGAGTCAACTATGGCTACACCTTC
CASSLDPGGVNYGYTF
>TRBJ2-7|TRBV7-3|.|.
TGTGCCAGCAGCCCCAGCGGAGGGCCCTACGAGCAGTACTTC
CASSPSGGPYEQYF
>TRBJ2-5|TRBV11-2|TRBD2|.
TGTGCCAGCAGCGCCGGGAGGAAAGAGACCCAGTACTTC
CASSAGRKETQYF
>TRBJ2-5|TRBV7-2|TRBD2|few
TGTGCCAGCAGCACCCCTCCGGGACTAGCGGGAAACAGAGGAGAGACCCAGTACTTC
CASSTPPGLAGNRGETQYF
>TRBJ1-2|TRBV5-1|.|.
TGCGCCAGCAGCTTTTCAGATAACTATGGCTACACCTTC
CASSFSDNYGYTF
>TRBJ2-4|TRBV7-8|TRBD2|.
TGTGCCAGCAGCTTTGATCTGCTAGCGGGAGCTCTCGGGAAGGCCAAAAACATTCAGTACTTC
CASSFDLLAGALGKAKNIQYF
>TRBJ1-1|TRBV5-4|.|.
TGTGCTACATCAGCTTGGGCAGGGTTGGACACTGAAGCTTTCTTT
CATSAWAGLDTEAFF
>TRBJ2-3|TRBV9|TRBD2|.
TGTGCCAGCAGCGTACAGAAAGGACTAGCGGGAGGCAGAGATACGCAGTATTTT
CASSVQKGLAGGRDTQYF
>TRBJ2-7|TRBV6-1|TRBD1|.
TGTGCCAGCAGTGAAATACCGGGACAGGGCGCCTACGAGCAGTACTTC
CASSEIPGQGAYEQYF
>TRBJ1-2|TRBV15|.|once
TGTGCCACCGCGAGAGAATCGAACTATGGCTACACCTTC
CATARESNYGYTF
>TRBJ2-5|TRBV10-1|.|.
TGCGCCAGCCACGCGGCCAGCTCTGTCCAAGAGACCCAGTACTTC
CASHAASSVQETQYF
>TRBJ2-2|TRBV14|.|.
TGTGCCAGCAGCCGGGTGGGCAGAGAAAACACCGGGGAGCTGTTTTTT
CASSRVGRENTGELFF
>TRBJ1-5|TRBV19|.|.
TGTGCCAGTAGGCCAAGCAGGGATTCCCAGCCCCAGCATTTT
CASRPSRDSQPQHF
>TRBJ2-7|TRBV7-2|TRBD2|.
TGTGCCAGCAGCTTACAGGCTAGCGGACCCTACGAGCAGTACTTC
CASSLQASGPYEQYF
>TRBJ2-1|TRBV7-3|TRBD2|.
TGTGCCAGCAGCTCAGAGCGGGGGGGATACAATGAGCAGTTCTTC
CASSSERGGYNEQFF
>TRBJ1-5|TRBV4-1|TRBD1|.
TGCGCCAGCAGCAAAGGACAGGGAAAGGGGCAGCCCCAGCATTTT
CASSKGQGKGQPQHF
>TRBJ2-2|TRBV5-6|TRBD1|.
TGTGCCAGCAGCTGGGCTGACAGGGTCGGGGAGCTGTTTTTT
CASSWADRVGELFF
>TRBJ1-1|TRBV9|TRBD1|.
TGTGCCAGCAGCTCCCAGACAGGGGCAAACACTGAAGCTTTCTTT
CASSSQTGANTEAFF
>TRBJ1-5|TRBV7-2|TRBD1|.
TGTGCCAGCAGCCCAAAGGGGGCAGGGGGAAGGGGCCGCAATCAGCCCCAGCATTTT
CASSPKGAGGRGRNQPQHF
>TRBJ2-3|TRBV10-2|TRBD2|few
TGCGCCAGCGGTAGTGTGAGGCTAGCGGACACAGATACGCAGTATTTT
CASGSVRLADTDTQYF
>TRBJ2-1|TRBV9|TRBD2|.
TGTGCCAGCAGCGTAGGGACTAGCGAATACAATGAGCAGTTCTTC
CASSVGTSEYNEQFF